This T cell receptor (beta chain) was observed in a study of blood T cells in healthy people across ages. Findings of the study overall: Possibly, changes in expanded clonotypes were confounded because donor CMV status was unknown. Diversity of TCR beta correlated strongly with naive T cell percentage. Age advanced and TCR beta diversity per million T cells fell, roughly linearly.

Collection of around 9.3 milliliters of peripheral blood was performed for each donor. A remark on this clonotype: Its antigen is not known.

With a J-beta primer mix and a sample-barcoded 5' primer, a second PCR ran about 7 to 12 cycles. MiXCR was run by TCRdb on the 5' RACE reads, yielding one entry per CDR3 protein. This sample carries about 800,000 distinct CDR3 sequences, roughly 64% of them seen once, and the ten largest clones take 22%. Specimen: blood. This receptor was obtained from a man aged 30 to 39 in good health.

The CDR3 coding sequence is TGTGCCAGCAGTGAAGCAGGAAGGGGTTCCCCCCGGAATCAGCCCCAGCATTTT. Its protein product is CASSEAGRGSPRNQPQHF. The gene calls are TRBV6-1 and TRBJ1-5; D perhaps matches TRBD1 (5 bases). V was cut by 0 bases and J by 4 bases, with 19 bases left in between. The CDR3 is 18 amino acids. Looked up from germline, CDR1 is MNHNS and CDR2 is SASEGT.